This T cell receptor (beta chain) was retrieved from a study of blood T cells in healthy people across ages. This clonotype was seen ten or more times. Next came a second PCR, run for roughly 6 to 11 cycles, which used a sample-barcoded 5' primer along with a J-beta primer mix. TCRdb called the 5' RACE reads again in MiXCR, with one record for every CDR3 protein. The table includes about 380,000 distinct CDR3 sequences, about 49% detected once. The clonotype comes from a man in his sixties in good health. The sequenced sample was blood.

The CDR3 here is CASTPGRANTEAFF. The CDR3 DNA is TGTGCCAGCACCCCCGGCAGGGCGAACACTGAAGCTTTCTTT. The chain recombines TRBV28 with TRBJ1-1; the D gene is possibly TRBD1 (5 bases). Germline loops: CDR1 MDHEN, CDR2 SYDVKM. The CDR3 contains 14 residues. Trimming pared 7 bases from V and 1 base from J, leaving 13 bases between.